The 25 T cell receptor beta chains presented below share a single source sample, sequenced in a study of blood T cell repertoires in COVID-19. The repertoire was sequenced with immunoSEQ multiplex PCR; TCRdb's copy has only in-frame clones and lacks some. The table records about 160,000 clones, just over 85% of them present only once. The source material was peripheral blood. These receptors all stem from a man between 65 and 79 years old with acute or convalescent COVID-19.

V gene TRBV5-1 combines with J gene TRBJ2-7; D is perhaps TRBD1 (6 bases). CDR3 size: 13 residues. Germline CDR1 and CDR2: SGHRS and YFSETQ. Trimming removed 4 bases at V and 5 bases at J, with 13 bases between. In nucleotides, the CDR3 is TGCGCCAGCAGCCTAAACAGGGAACACGAGCAGTACTTC. Translation gives CASSLNREHEQYF.

The V gene is TRBV5-6, the J gene TRBJ2-7, with no clear D. Germline values: CDR1 SGHDT, CDR2 YYEEEE. The CDR3 length is 15 residues. The V end was cut by 3 bases, the J end by 6 bases, with 19 bases between. As DNA, the CDR3 is TGTGCCAGCAGCTCGAGGTATCAGACCGCGCCCGAGCAGTACTTC. Its protein is CASSSRYQTAPEQYF.

This chain joins TRBV2 and TRBJ2-2; D call uncertain. Germline V CDR1 and CDR2: SNHLY, FYNNEI. The V end lost 8 bases, the J end lost 1 base, and 11 bases lay between the germline ends. There are 14 residues in the CDR3. The CDR3: CASSPLKNTGELFF. The DNA for the CDR3 is TGTGCCAGCTCCCCCCTAAAGAACACCGGGGAGCTGTTTTTT.

V usage is TRBV10-3 and J usage is TRBJ2-2, with 11 bases identical to TRBD1. Germline V CDR1 and CDR2: ENHRY, SYGVKD. V trimming: 6 bases; J trimming: 1 base; junction bases outside the gene matches: 1. The CDR3 contains 15 residues. This CDR3 is CAISGTGGNTGELFF. As DNA, the CDR3 is TGTGCCATCAGCGGGACAGGGGGGAACACCGGGGAGCTGTTTTTT.

This clone has a single count. The chain carries TRBV7-3 and TRBJ2-3; 14 nucleotides match TRBD2. V lost 5 bases and J lost 1; bases outside the gene matches: 2. There are 16 residues in the CDR3. CDR1 and CDR2 from the germline V gene are SGHTA and FQGTGA. The DNA of the CDR3 is TGTGCCAGCAGCCCGGGACTAGCGGGGGGCACAGATACGCAGTATTTT. It is translated as CASSPGLAGGTDTQYF.

In DNA form, the CDR3 reads TGTGCCAGTTCTAGCGTCTACAATGAGCAGTTCTTC. It specifies CASSSVYNEQFF. V and J are TRBV27 and TRBJ2-1, with a weak D call TRBD2 (6 bases). From germline, CDR1 is MNHEY and CDR2 SMNVEV (reference sequence). The CDR3 runs 12 residues. V was pared by 9 bases and J by 3 bases, with 9 bases between.

V and J are TRBV9 and TRBJ2-4; no clear D. Trimming cost V 4 bases and J 9 bases, with 17 bases left between them. This CDR3 has 14 residues. CDR1 is SGDLS, CDR2 YYNGEE, per germline. The CDR3 region has the DNA TGTGCCAGCAGCCCTCAGCCGAGGTATGGCATTCAGTACTTC. It specifies CASSPQPRYGIQYF.

This chain joins TRBV28 and TRBJ2-2; D is perhaps TRBD1 (5 bases). The CDR3 covers 12 residues. Germline CDR1 and CDR2: MDHEN and SYDVKM. V was shortened by 10 bases and J by 7 bases, with 13 bases between the two germline ends. This chain's CDR3 is CANQGFNGELFF. For the CDR3, the DNA is TGTGCCAATCAGGGTTTCAACGGGGAGCTGTTTTTT.

The rearrangement joins TRBV28 to TRBJ2-3; tentative D call: TRBD2 (6 bases). Germline-derived CDR1 and CDR2 are MDHEN and SYDVKM. The V end lost 6 bases, the J end lost 2 bases, and 21 bases lay between the germline ends. CDR3 length: 17 amino acids. This chain's CDR3 is CASRPTLRDFFTDTQYF. The CDR3 nucleotides are TGTGCCAGCAGACCCACTTTGAGGGACTTTTTCACAGATACGCAGTATTTT.

J is TRBJ1-1 and V is TRBV7-9; D not certain. V dropped 5 bases and J dropped 4 bases, with 17 bases sitting between them. This CDR3 has 15 residues. Germline V CDR1 and CDR2: SEHNR, FQNEAQ (reference sequence). As DNA, the CDR3 is TGTGCCAGCAGCCCGTGGGCCGGGGTATCCACTGAAGCTTTCTTT. Its protein is CASSPWAGVSTEAFF.

This clone appeared a single time. The V gene is TRBV19, the J gene TRBJ2-6; TRBD1 aligns across 9 bases. The V gene end was trimmed by 5 bases and the J gene end by 2 bases; junction bases not matched to a gene: 4. Germline CDR1 LNHDA, CDR2 SQIVND (reference sequence). The CDR3 has 16 residues. This CDR3 reads CASSQWTGAGANVLTF. The CDR3 DNA is TGTGCCAGTAGTCAATGGACAGGGGCTGGGGCCAACGTCCTGACTTTC.

The CDR3 loop is CASSWTGDTEAFF. CDR3 coding DNA: TGTGCCAGCAGCTGGACAGGGGACACTGAAGCTTTCTTT. V usage is TRBV11-1 and J usage is TRBJ1-1, with TRBD1 identical over 9 bases. The CDR3 runs to 13 residues. Germline CDR1 and CDR2: SGHAT and FQDESV (reference sequence). With V trimmed by 4 bases and J by 3 bases, 0 bases remained unmatched.

This chain joins TRBV6-5 and TRBJ1-4; 7 bases map to TRBD1. Germline CDR1 is MNHEY and CDR2 is SVGAGI. This CDR3 is 14 amino acids long. Trimming took 8 bases from V and 4 from J; bases not matched to a gene: 7. CDR3 DNA: TGTGCCAGCTGGACGACAGGGATTAATGAAAAACTGTTTTTT. It yields the protein CASWTTGINEKLFF.

The V call is TRBV3-1 (or the pseudogene TRBV3-2), the J call TRBJ1-4, with TRBD1 matching over 7 bases. CDR1 is LGHDT and CDR2 is YNNKEL in the germline V gene (reference sequence). The CDR3 length is 15 residues. With 5 bases clipped from V and 7 bases from J, the junction kept 10 bases outside the gene matches. The CDR3 here is CASSTHTGDGEKLFF. DNA for the CDR3: TGTGCCAGCAGCACACACACAGGGGATGGTGAAAAACTGTTTTTT.

The chain uses TRBV6-5 and TRBJ2-5; TRBD1 aligns across 10 bases. Germline CDR1 reads MNHEY; CDR2 reads SVGAGI. V trimming: 6 bases; J trimming: 5 bases; junction bases outside the gene matches: 9. This CDR3 contains 15 residues. The CDR3 DNA reads as TGTGCCAGCAGCCCACGGGACAGGGGTATGGAGACCCAGTACTTC. Amino acid sequence: CASSPRDRGMETQYF.

The chain recombines TRBV3-1 (or the pseudogene TRBV3-2) with TRBJ2-7; 9 bases match TRBD1. Germline V gene lookup returns CDR1 LGHDT and CDR2 YNNKEL (reference sequence). The J segment lost 7 bases and the V segment lost 7 bases, leaving 8 bases of the junction unmatched. The length of the CDR3 is 13 residues. For the CDR3, the DNA is TGTGCCAGCATGAAACAGGGGGCCCATGAGCAGTACTTC. The encoded protein is CASMKQGAHEQYF.

In nucleotides, the CDR3 is TGTGCCAGCTTCGGGACTAGCGGGACTTATCAAGAGACCCAGTACTTC. Translating it yields CASFGTSGTYQETQYF. The J gene is TRBJ2-5, the V gene TRBV2; TRBD2 matches at 13 bases. V shed 8 bases and J 2 bases; nucleotides not matched to a gene: 8. From germline, CDR1 is SNHLY and CDR2 FYNNEI. The CDR3 has 16 amino acids.

This clone was detected only once. The chain uses TRBV7-6 and TRBJ1-3; 7 bases are shared with TRBD1. The CDR3 has 17 amino acids. V dropped 1 base and J dropped 0; count of bases not matched to a gene: 6. Germline-derived CDR1 and CDR2 are SGHVS and FNYEAQ. CDR3 coding DNA: TGTGCCAGCAGCTTAGGGACAGGCGGCCGCTCTGGAAACACCATATATTTT. Its translation: CASSLGTGGRSGNTIYF.

The chain has TRBV19 and TRBJ2-3; 8 bases line up with TRBD2. The CDR3 covers 16 residues. Germline CDR1 LNHDA, CDR2 SQIVND (reference sequence). The V and J ends lost 7 bases and 0 bases, in that order; junction bases with no gene match: 9. The CDR3 DNA is TGTGCCAGTATTCCTACTAGCGGAGGGAGCACAGATACGCAGTATTTT. It yields the protein CASIPTSGGSTDTQYF.

CDR3 protein: CASSGGLAGDPGANVLTF. The CDR3 DNA is TGTGCCAGCAGCGGGGGACTAGCGGGAGACCCTGGGGCCAACGTCCTGACTTTC. The chain couples TRBV9 to TRBJ2-6, with 14 bases aligning to TRBD2. The CDR3 is 18 residues long. V lost 3 bases to trimming and J lost 2 bases; unmatched junction nucleotides: 4. The germline CDR1 and CDR2 sequences are SGDLS and YYNGEE.

The chain couples TRBV10-3 to TRBJ1-6, with D uncertain. V shed 6 bases and J shed 7 bases, with 13 bases lying between them. The CDR3 is made up of 14 amino acids. In germline, CDR1 is ENHRY, CDR2 SYGVKD. The CDR3 here is CAISNLRENSPLHF. In nucleotides, the CDR3 is TGTGCCATCAGCAACCTCCGGGAAAATTCACCCCTCCACTTT.

This clone was picked up one time. The chain carries TRBV9 and TRBJ2-1; 8 nucleotides match TRBD2. Germline-derived CDR1 and CDR2 are SGDLS and YYNGEE. The CDR3 runs 19 residues. The V and J ends lost 0 bases and 4 bases, in that order; junction bases with no gene match: 15. CDR3 bases: TGTGCCAGCAGCGTAGGGTGGACCCTCACTAGCGGTTTTTACAATGAGCAGTTCTTC. It encodes CASSVGWTLTSGFYNEQFF.

The chain links TRBV19 to TRBJ1-3; 8 bases align to TRBD1. Germline-derived CDR1 and CDR2 are LNHDA and SQIVND (reference sequence). Trimming cost V 6 bases and J 3 bases; bases outside gene matches: 4. The length of the CDR3 is 14 residues. CDR3 protein: CASSRTGSGNTIYF. CDR3 in DNA: TGTGCCAGTAGCCGGACAGGGAGTGGAAACACCATATATTTT.

J is TRBJ2-7 and V is TRBV7-6, with 11 positions matching TRBD1. The CDR3 consists of 15 residues. The V and J ends lost 5 bases and 0 bases, in that order; junction bases with no gene match: 3. Germline lookup yields CDR1 SGHVS and CDR2 FNYEAQ. This CDR3 reads CASSRGTGGSYEQYF. The DNA of the CDR3 is TGTGCCAGCAGCCGGGGGACAGGGGGCTCCTACGAGCAGTACTTC.

This clone has only one observation. The chain has TRBV19 and TRBJ2-3, with 14 nucleotides matching TRBD2. The germline CDR1 and CDR2 sequences are LNHDA and SQIVND (reference sequence). The CDR3 runs to 16 residues. V was pared by 7 bases and J by 5 bases, with 8 bases of the junction left unmatched. DNA of the CDR3: TGTGCCAGTAACGACTTCGGGACTAGCGGGAGAGATACGCAGTATTTT. This translates into CASNDFGTSGRDTQYF.